Each of the 13 T cell receptor beta chains below was sequenced from the same sample in a study of T-cell memory formation after mild COVID-19. TCRdb used MiXCR to reprocess the 5' RACE reads, holding one entry per CDR3 protein. The table has 530,000 or so distinct CDR3 sequences, around a sixth seen once. The sample was PBMCs or a T cell subset sorted from them (not recorded which). The receptors come from an adult woman who had mild COVID-19 (a few samples of this study predate the infection). Cell type and time point are not known.

The chain links TRBV3-1 to TRBJ2-7; 7 bases match TRBD2. There are 15 residues in the CDR3. Per the germline V gene, CDR1 is LGHDT and CDR2 is YNNKEL (reference sequence). Trimming took 4 bases from V and 0 from J; bases not matched to a gene: 6. The CDR3 nucleotides are TGTGCCAGCAGCCGGTCGGGGGGACTCTCCTACGAGCAGTACTTC. It is translated as CASSRSGGLSYEQYF.

This clonotype was seen only a few times. Written as DNA, the CDR3 is TGTGCCTGGAGTCCTAGGGGGTTAGTAACAGATACGCAGTATTTT. This gives the protein CAWSPRGLVTDTQYF. The genes are TRBV30 and TRBJ2-3; possible D gene TRBD1, 6 bases. This CDR3 is 15 amino acids long. The ends were cut back, 2 bases at V and 3 bases at J, with 15 bases in the middle. Germline loops: CDR1 GTSNPN, CDR2 SVGIG (reference sequence).

The V call is TRBV14, the J call TRBJ2-7; 7 bases agree with TRBD2. The CDR3 spans 16 residues. Trimming removed 0 bases from V and 2 bases from J; junction bases left unmatched: 7. The germline CDR1 and CDR2 sequences are SGHDN and FVKESK. The CDR3: CASSQESWGGPYEQYF. CDR3 sequence (DNA): TGTGCCAGCAGCCAAGAGTCGTGGGGGGGTCCCTACGAGCAGTACTTC. Full variable domain (outside the CDR3, taken from reference TRBV14 and TRBJ2-7): EAGVTQFPSHSVIEKGQTVTLRCDPISGHDNLYWYRRVMGKEIKFLLHFVKESKQDESGMPNNRFLAERTGGTYSTLKVQPAELEDSGVYFCASSQESWGGPYEQYFGPGTRLTVT.

V usage is TRBV9 and J usage is TRBJ1-2, with D tentatively TRBD1 (5 bases). Germline CDR1 is SGDLS and CDR2 is YYNGEE. CDR3 length: 16 residues. Trimming pared 0 bases from V and 0 bases from J, leaving 12 bases between. The CDR3 DNA is TGTGCCAGCAGCGTAGTGTCAGGGCCTGCTAACTATGGCTACACCTTC. Protein sequence: CASSVVSGPANYGYTF.

The V gene is TRBV7-9, the J gene TRBJ2-1, with 10 bases lining up with TRBD2. The length of the CDR3 is 15 residues. Germline V gene lookup returns CDR1 SEHNR and CDR2 FQNEAQ (reference sequence). V lost 2 bases to trimming and J lost 5 bases; unmatched junction nucleotides: 3. The CDR3 DNA follows: TGTGCCAGCAGCTTAAGCGGGAGGGTCAACAATGAGCAGTTCTTC. Its translation is CASSLSGRVNNEQFF. Looking up the rest from reference TRBV7-9 and TRBJ2-1 gives the full variable domain: DTGVSQNPRHKITKRGQNVTFRCDPISEHNRLYWYRQTLGQGPEFLTYFQNEAQLEKSRLLSDRFSAERPKGSFSTLEIQRTEQGDSAMYLCASSLSGRVNNEQFFGPGTRLTVL.

The chain is built from TRBV7-9 and TRBJ2-3; D possibly matches TRBD1 or TRBD2 (6 bases each). The CDR3 totals 16 residues. The germline V gene has CDR1 SEHNR and CDR2 FQNEAQ (reference sequence). Trimming shortened V by 5 bases and J by 4 bases, and 19 bases separated the two germline ends. The DNA for the CDR3 is TGTGCCAGCAGCCCCACTTGGGGGGCCATACCAGATACGCAGTATTTT. Amino acid sequence: CASSPTWGAIPDTQYF.

This clonotype was picked up one time. The gene calls are TRBV18 and TRBJ1-4; D gene uncertain. Germline V gene sequence: CDR1 KGHSH, CDR2 LQKENI. The CDR3 is 13 amino acids. V was pared by 2 bases and J by 8 bases, with 9 bases between. Written as DNA, the CDR3 is TGTGCCAGCTCACCAGGGCTAGGGGAAAAACTGTTTTTT. Translation: CASSPGLGEKLFF.

The V and J genes are TRBV5-4 and TRBJ2-6, with D unclear. V lost 1 base and J lost 2, with 13 bases in between. CDR3 length: 17 amino acids. Per germline, CDR1 SGHNT and CDR2 YYREEE (reference sequence). CDR3: CASSLSKVTAGANVLTF. In nucleotides, the CDR3 is TGTGCCAGCAGCTTGAGTAAGGTTACTGCTGGGGCCAACGTCCTGACTTTC.

This clonotype was observed many times. The chain is built from TRBV7-7 and TRBJ2-7, with D perhaps matching TRBD2 (6 bases). The V end was cut by 2 bases, the J end by 6 bases, with 8 bases between. The CDR3 has 12 amino acids. The germline gives CDR1 SSHAT, CDR2 FNYEAQ (reference sequence). The CDR3 bases are TGTGCCAGCAGCTTACGGGGAGGCGAGCAGTACTTC. Translation gives CASSLRGGEQYF. Full variable domain (outside the CDR3, taken from reference TRBV7-7 and TRBJ2-7): GAGVSQSPRYKVTKRGQDVTLRCDPISSHATLYWYQQALGQGPEFLTYFNYEAQPDKSGLPSDRFSAERPEGSISTLTIQRTEQRDSAMYRCASSLRGGEQYFGPGTRLTVT.

The chain links TRBV30 to TRBJ2-3; no clear D. Trimming took 3 bases from V and 0 from J, leaving 7 bases between them. The CDR3 totals 13 residues. CDR1 is GTSNPN, CDR2 SVGIG, per germline (reference sequence). CDR3 DNA: TGTGCCTGGAGGGAGAGCAGCACAGATACGCAGTATTTT. It yields the protein CAWRESSTDTQYF.

The table lists this clonotype with a few counts. This chain connects TRBV7-9 to TRBJ1-2, with TRBD1 matching 7 bases. V lost 2 bases, J lost 6 bases, and 6 bases stayed unmatched. The CDR3 runs to 14 residues. Germline-derived CDR1 and CDR2 are SEHNR and FQNEAQ (reference sequence). In DNA, the CDR3 is TGTGCCAGCAGCTTATCCGGGACAGAGAATGGCTACACCTTC. This translates into CASSLSGTENGYTF.

This clonotype has at least ten counts. The chain employs TRBV7-9 and TRBJ1-1; D gene ambiguous. There are 12 residues in the CDR3. Germline CDR1 and CDR2: SEHNR and FQNEAQ (reference sequence). The V gene lost 3 bases and the J gene lost 1 base, with 3 bases spanning the gap. The CDR3 sequence: CASSLSNTEAFF. The CDR3 bases are TGTGCCAGCAGCTTGTCGAACACTGAAGCTTTCTTT.

Here the CDR3 reads CASSEAGAWDTEAFF. CDR3 DNA: TGTGCCAGCAGTGAGGCCGGGGCCTGGGACACTGAAGCTTTCTTT. V usage is TRBV25-1 and J usage is TRBJ1-1, with a weak D call TRBD1 (5 bases). The germline V gene has CDR1 MGHDK and CDR2 SYGVNS. Trimming shortened V by 3 bases and J by 3 bases, and 14 bases separated the two germline ends. This CDR3 has 15 residues.